Following are 23 T cell receptor beta chains from one sample sequenced in a study of cytomegalovirus exposure and HLA in healthy donors. The primer mix had 60 Vbeta and 13 Jbeta primers. TCRdb keeps only in-frame clones here, not all; method: immunoSEQ multiplex PCR. The sample lists 130,000 to 150,000 clones, roughly 78% occurring once. Sequencing used PBMCs. Every receptor here comes from a female donor in good health and CMV-seronegative.

This chain links TRBV28 with TRBJ1-2; 7 bases agree with TRBD1. Germline CDR1 MDHEN, CDR2 SYDVKM. CDR3 length: 14 residues. The V gene end was trimmed by 4 bases and the J gene end by 5 bases; junction bases not matched to a gene: 7. The CDR3 DNA follows: TGTGCCAGCAGTTATGCGACAGGGCGGTATGGCTACACCTTC. Residues: CASSYATGRYGYTF.

V usage is TRBV28 and J usage is TRBJ2-3; 15 nucleotides line up with TRBD2. V trimming: 3 bases; J trimming: 0 bases; junction bases outside the gene matches: 13. The CDR3 runs 21 residues. Germline lookup yields CDR1 MDHEN and CDR2 SYDVKM. CDR3 bases: TGTGCCAGCAGTTTCCTCACACCCGGACTAGCGGGGGGGCCGAGCACAGATACGCAGTATTTT. Its translation: CASSFLTPGLAGGPSTDTQYF.

This chain joins TRBV19 and TRBJ1-1; no definite D call. From germline, CDR1 is LNHDA and CDR2 SQIVND (reference sequence). Trimming stripped 3 bases from V and 0 bases from J, with 5 bases between. This CDR3 has 13 residues. CDR3 DNA: TGTGCCAGTAGTATGTACATGAACACTGAAGCTTTCTTT. It codes for CASSMYMNTEAFF.

The rearrangement uses TRBV9 and TRBJ2-2, with TRBD1 as a possible D gene (5 bases). This CDR3 comprises 15 residues. V dropped 0 bases and J dropped 0 bases, with 6 bases sitting between them. Germline CDR1 is SGDLS and CDR2 is YYNGEE. In DNA form, the CDR3 reads TGTGCCAGCAGCGTAGGGGGCACGAACACCGGGGAGCTGTTTTTT. It encodes CASSVGGTNTGELFF.

This clone has just one count. The chain employs TRBV10-3 and TRBJ2-1, with 13 positions matching TRBD2. V was pared by 5 bases and J by 1 base, with 8 bases of the junction left unmatched. The germline V gene encodes CDR1 ENHRY and CDR2 SYGVKD. The CDR3 has 18 amino acids. CDR3 loop: CAISSGLAGVVSYNEQFF. The CDR3, as DNA: TGTGCCATCAGTTCAGGACTAGCGGGAGTTGTATCCTACAATGAGCAGTTCTTC.

CDR3 protein: CASSSTGQAPYEQYF. The DNA for the CDR3 is TGCGCCAGCAGCTCTACTGGACAGGCTCCCTACGAGCAGTACTTC. The V call is TRBV5-1, the J call TRBJ2-7; 7 positions agree with TRBD1. Trimming at V came to 3 bases and at J to 2 bases, leaving 8 bases not matched to a gene. CDR3 length equals 15 residues. Germline-derived CDR1 and CDR2 are SGHRS and YFSETQ.

The chain links TRBV7-9 to TRBJ2-5; weak D call: TRBD1 (6 bases). The last part of the DNA fits TRBJ2-7 better; the J call may be wrong. This CDR3 has 14 amino acids. Germline loops: CDR1 SEHNR, CDR2 FQNEAQ (reference sequence). CDR3 bases: TGTGCCAGCAGCATTGGACAGCGAAGCGGCGAGCAGTACTTC. As protein: CASSIGQRSGEQYF.

The genes are TRBV4-1 and TRBJ1-3; D call uncertain. Germline V gives CDR1 MGHRA, CDR2 YSYEKL. The germline V and J ends were trimmed by 0 bases and 3 bases, with 18 bases remaining between them. The CDR3 loop spans 18 amino acids. CDR3 amino acids: CASSQDKFVRGLGNTIYF. In DNA, the CDR3 is TGCGCCAGCAGCCAAGATAAATTCGTTCGAGGTCTTGGAAACACCATATATTTT.

The chain is built from TRBV4-1 and TRBJ1-5, with TRBD1 matching 8 bases. Germline CDR1 and CDR2: MGHRA and YSYEKL. Losses at the gene ends were 0 bases for V and 4 bases for J; bases not matched to a gene: 8. The CDR3 runs 17 residues. CDR3 residues: CASSQEDRGRTNQPQHF. CDR3 DNA: TGCGCCAGCAGCCAAGAAGACAGGGGTAGGACGAATCAGCCCCAGCATTTT.

The chain joins TRBV5-1 to TRBJ2-7; a possible D gene is TRBD1 (5 bases). Germline CDR1 SGHRS, CDR2 YFSETQ. There are 15 residues in the CDR3. V was shortened by 4 bases and J by 3 bases, with 17 bases between the two germline ends. The CDR3 DNA reads as TGCGCCAGCAGCCGAGGTCTAAGGACATTCTACGAGCAGTACTTC. It translates to CASSRGLRTFYEQYF.

The rearrangement links TRBV5-1 to TRBJ2-2; TRBD2 matches 9 bases. The ends lost 0 bases at V and 5 bases at J; junction bases unmatched: 2. Germline CDR1 and CDR2: SGHRS and YFSETQ. This CDR3 has 15 residues. The CDR3, as DNA: TGCGCCAGCAGCTTGGGAGCGGGAGGAACCGGGGAGCTGTTTTTT. It encodes CASSLGAGGTGELFF.

The chain uses TRBV6-1 and TRBJ2-1, with 9 positions matching TRBD1. Trimming took 6 bases from V and 4 from J; bases not matched to a gene: 4. The CDR3 runs to 14 residues. The germline V gene has CDR1 MNHNS and CDR2 SASEGT. DNA for the CDR3: TGTGCCAGCAGACCGGGACAGGGATACAATGAGCAGTTCTTC. Protein product: CASRPGQGYNEQFF.

This chain links TRBV27 with TRBJ2-7; no definite D call. V lost 0 bases, J lost 4 bases, and 7 bases lay in between. CDR1 is MNHEY and CDR2 is SMNVEV in the germline V gene (reference sequence). The CDR3 is 13 residues long. The CDR3 sequence is CASSLSIAYEQYF. The DNA of the CDR3 is TGTGCCAGCAGTTTATCGATCGCGTACGAGCAGTACTTC.

This chain uses TRBV7-2 with TRBJ1-1; 8 bases match TRBD1. The junction had 6 bases not matched to a gene; V was cut back by 3 bases and J by 6 bases. CDR1 SGHTA and CDR2 FQGNSA come from the germline V gene. The CDR3 spans 14 residues. The CDR3 reads CASSLTRGPAEAFF. Here the CDR3 DNA reads TGTGCCAGCAGCTTGACCAGGGGGCCGGCTGAAGCTTTCTTT. Full variable domain (remainder filled in from reference TRBV7-2 and TRBJ1-1): GAGVSQSPSNKVTEKGKDVELRCDPISGHTALYWYRQSLGQGLEFLIYFQGNSAPDKSGLPSDRFSAERTGGSVSTLTIQRTQQEDSAVYLCASSLTRGPAEAFFGQGTRLTVV.

In this sample, this clone turned up a few times. The chain is built from TRBV6-5 and TRBJ1-1, with 7 bases matching TRBD1. The CDR3 is 13 residues long. Trimming cost V 5 bases and J 5 bases; bases outside gene matches: 5. From germline, CDR1 is MNHEY and CDR2 SVGAGI. CDR3 DNA: TGTGCCAGCAGTAAGACAGGGCAAACTGAAGCTTTCTTT. Protein sequence: CASSKTGQTEAFF.

The V gene is TRBV27, the J gene TRBJ1-1; 9 bases align to TRBD1. CDR3 size: 17 residues. The germline V gene has CDR1 MNHEY and CDR2 SMNVEV (reference sequence). The V segment lost 6 bases and the J segment 4 bases; nucleotides outside the gene matches: 15. CDR3 sequence: CASSLLVGTGSATEAFF. The CDR3 DNA follows: TGTGCCAGCAGCCTTCTTGTGGGGACAGGGTCGGCCACTGAAGCTTTCTTT.

The chain carries TRBV5-1 and TRBJ2-1, with TRBD1 identical over 7 bases. The CDR3 length is 14 residues. Germline CDR1 and CDR2: SGHRS and YFSETQ. The ends lost 4 bases at V and 7 bases at J; junction bases unmatched: 8. CDR3 in DNA: TGCGCCAGCAGCACAGTACAGGGGTGGAATGAGCAGTTCTTC. Translating it yields CASSTVQGWNEQFF.

The rearrangement links TRBV10-2 to TRBJ2-7; 10 bases are shared with TRBD2. This CDR3 is built from 17 residues. The germline V gene has CDR1 WSHSY and CDR2 SAAADI. V gave up 2 bases and J gave up 5 bases; unmatched junction bases: 12. Here the CDR3 reads CASSEMRGASGSHEQYF. The CDR3 DNA reads TGCGCCAGCAGTGAGATGAGAGGGGCTAGCGGGAGCCACGAGCAGTACTTC.

This rearrangement joins TRBV7-2 to TRBJ2-7, with a tentative D call TRBD1 (5 bases). The CDR3 covers 14 residues. V lost 5 bases and J 1 base, leaving 12 bases between the germline ends. Germline V gives CDR1 SGHTA, CDR2 FQGNSA. The CDR3 sequence is CASSLGRASYEQYF. In nucleotides, the CDR3 is TGTGCCAGCAGCCTCGGCAGGGCTTCCTACGAGCAGTACTTC. Full variable domain (rest looked up from reference TRBV7-2 and TRBJ2-7): GAGVSQSPSNKVTEKGKDVELRCDPISGHTALYWYRQSLGQGLEFLIYFQGNSAPDKSGLPSDRFSAERTGGSVSTLTIQRTQQEDSAVYLCASSLGRASYEQYFGPGTRLTVT.

The genes are TRBV7-9 and TRBJ1-1; the match to TRBD1 covers 7 bases. The CDR3 is made up of 14 amino acids. CDR1 is SEHNR, CDR2 FQNEAQ, per germline (reference sequence). V lost 3 bases, J lost 6 bases, and 7 bases stayed unmatched. The CDR3 sequence is CASSLDRPQAEAFF. CDR3 nucleotides: TGTGCCAGCAGCTTGGACAGGCCCCAGGCTGAAGCTTTCTTT.

The chain joins TRBV7-9 to TRBJ1-2; D is perhaps TRBD1 (5 bases). The V end was cut by 0 bases, the J end by 8 bases, with 16 bases between. Per the germline V gene, CDR1 is SEHNR and CDR2 is FQNEAQ (reference sequence). This CDR3 has 15 amino acids. In nucleotides, the CDR3 is TGTGCCAGCAGCTTAGCCAGGCCCGGGGGTAGGGGCTACACCTTC. Its translation: CASSLARPGGRGYTF.

This clone was counted a single time. The rearrangement uses TRBV11-2 and TRBJ1-5; no clear D. CDR1 and CDR2 from the germline V gene are SGHAT and FQNNGV. V lost 0 bases and J lost 2, with 8 bases in between. This CDR3 spans 15 amino acids. The CDR3 DNA is TGTGCCAGCAGCTTAGATCCGGTGGGCAATCAGCCCCAGCATTTT. This codes for CASSLDPVGNQPQHF.

This rearrangement joins TRBV9 to TRBJ2-7; 8 bases are a match to TRBD1. Germline CDR1 is SGDLS and CDR2 is YYNGEE. CDR3 length equals 17 residues. J gave up 2 bases and V 0 bases, and 10 bases lay outside the gene matches. The CDR3 bases are TGTGCCAGCAGCGTAGGCGATGGGACAGGAAATCCCTACGAGCAGTACTTC. Its translation: CASSVGDGTGNPYEQYF.